This note documents a single TCR beta chain sequence. This receptor's antigen is unknown. No base quality values were provided; no much bigger clone lies one nucleotide off. Each donor gave one peripheral blood draw, averaging approximately 120 mL, which was collected into heparinised tubes. A BD FACSAria II and a panel including CD45RO, CCR7, CD25, CD127, CD95 and CD27 were used to sort naive, central memory, regulatory and stem cell-like memory CD4+ T cells. All sorted populations exceeded 95% purity. PBMCs were separated immediately by Lymphoprep density gradient centrifugation and were stained directly, without being cultured. So that batch effects would be minimized, each experiment stained and sorted samples in pairs, pairing one healthy donor with one patient. The V and J ends are trimmed by 7 bases and 0 bases, leaving 10 bases between them. The CDR3 holds 14 amino acids from the cysteine to the phenylalanine. Only the CDR3 DNA is retained, 42 bases long and in frame from the first base. The germline V gene provides CDR1 KGHSH and CDR2 LQKENI.

This specimen belongs to a study of beta chain features in type 1 diabetes listed by TCRdb under 2018. Context from the whole study: Mean age, gender distribution, total cell number and subset yield were not different between patients and healthy donors. In the study, recently diagnosed type 1 diabetes patients and matched healthy donors were compared on the TCRB repertoires of their sorted circulating CD4+ T cell subsets. Across all samples, some 99 million sorted cells were examined, and cell number per subset correlated strongly with RNA yield. Whereas all 30 or so donors provided naive and central memory subsets, regulatory and stem cell-like memory subsets were isolated from just 8 patients and roughly eight healthy donors. Summary of the overall study and its limitations: Naive, central memory and regulatory TCRB repertoires appeared to be more alike among patients than among healthy donors. Because small numbers of individuals were included in the HLA sub-analyses, any influence of HLA type on TCRB rearrangement was left unresolved. Because cDNA rather than genomic DNA was sequenced, highly expressing activated cells could have been over-represented, although no difference in activation and CD3 levels was found between groups. PCR may preferentially amplify shorter templates, but because patient and control samples were amplified and corrected together, any resulting skew would affect both groups equally. In all four CD4+ subsets, TCRB CDR3 length was moderately but significantly shorter in type 1 diabetes patients. At VDJ recombination sites, patients with type 1 diabetes made fewer insertions and deleted more nucleotides, a pattern implying thymic rearrangement abnormalities.

The entire amount of isolated RNA was reverse transcribed using the High Capacity cDNA Reverse Transcription Kit, so the sequenced TCRB transcripts were expressed ones. Naive, central memory and regulatory T cell samples underwent deep immunoSEQ sequencing, averaging roughly 3.3 million total reads per sample. Sorted cells were lysed in RLT buffer, and RNA was extracted using DNase-treated RNeasy Micro or Mini kits according to cell number. Each cell subset was processed on its own to prevent cross-contamination, while patient and healthy donor samples were processed together. The immunoSEQ multiplex PCR was used to amplify TCRB sequences from cDNA, generating 87-bp fragments that spanned the CDR3 region. Amplicons were sequenced on the Illumina HiSeq platform. The published analysis was carried out like this. Synthetic template baselines were used to correct PCR bias computationally, reads within Hamming distance 2 were collapsed, and singletons that could not be merged were discarded. By aligning reads against IMGT, V, D and J genes, CDR3 length, and insertions or deletions at six rearrangement sites were assigned. Within each subset, clonotype counts were normalized to the number of sorted cells before true diversity and Gini coefficients were calculated with the tcR R package. The overlap coefficient, calculated on TCRB nucleotide sequences, was used to quantify repertoire sharing. As stored in TCRdb, this immuneACCESS dataset retains in-frame rearrangements with V and J assigned. A fraction of the clones does not appear; measured against another copy, unresolved V genes explain less than half of the discrepancy, and the remainder lacks a known reason. V and J calls and clone size follow that table, whereas D and trimming were derived from the DNA. In this sample the table shows fewer than 65,000 clones, approximately 59% of which occur a single time. The ten largest clones capture 2.2% of the sample.

This TCR came from a woman aged 18-35 years in good health. The chain is assembled from TRBV18 and TRBJ1-3; TRBD1 is possibly the D segment (6 matching bases). Source material: Tregs from blood. The meaning of the sample's cell subset or site label: regulatory CD4+ T cells. The bases read TGTGCCAGCTTACGGACAGTCTCTGGAAACACCATATATTTT. It codes for CASLRTVSGNTIYF.